This entry lists 6 T cell receptor beta chains sequenced from one sample in a study of sequential checkpoint blockade in melanoma. TCRdb keeps only in-frame clones here, not all; method: immunoSEQ multiplex PCR. The table records 35,000 to 45,000 clones, roughly four fifths of them present only once. Sample treatment: randomized to nivolumab then ipilimumab (arm A) or the reverse (arm B). The specimen was CD8+ T cells sorted from blood (inferred from file names), collected from a patient given nivolumab and ipilimumab in sequence. The receptors come from a human donor with melanoma.

This clone was recorded once. J is TRBJ2-5 and V is TRBV5-1; TRBD1 might be the D (5 bases). With 5 bases removed from V and 7 bases from J, the gap between germline ends came to 9 bases. The CDR3 totals 11 residues. The germline CDR1 and CDR2 sequences are SGHRS and YFSETQ. In DNA form, the CDR3 reads TGCGCCAGCAGTTCCCAGGGGACCCAGTACTTC. Protein product: CASSSQGTQYF. The whole variable domain, remainder taken from reference TRBV5-1 and TRBJ2-5, is KAGVTQTPRYLIKTRGQQVTLSCSPISGHRSVSWYQQTPGQGLQFLFEYFSETQRNKGNFPGRFSGRQFSNSRSEMNVSTLELGDSALYLCASSSQGTQYFGPGTRLLVL.

The chain carries TRBV5-1 and TRBJ2-1; TRBD1 might be the D (6 bases). There are 14 residues in the CDR3. Between the trimmed V and J ends, which lost 3 bases and 4 bases, there was a span of 11 bases. Germline CDR1 SGHRS, CDR2 YFSETQ. The CDR3 DNA reads TGCGCCAGCAGCTACGGGACATCGTACAATGAGCAGTTCTTC. Its translation is CASSYGTSYNEQFF.

The chain is built from TRBV9 and TRBJ2-2, with TRBD2 identical over 7 bases. The CDR3 contains 15 residues. Germline V CDR1 and CDR2: SGDLS, YYNGEE. Trimming removed 4 bases from V and 6 bases from J; junction bases left unmatched: 9. The CDR3 DNA is TGTGCCAGCAGCACACCGGGCCTAGCGGCCGGGGAGCTGTTTTTT. Protein sequence: CASSTPGLAAGELFF.

This clone showed up just a few times. One junction end disagrees with the germline gene, perhaps due to a read error. The chain combines TRBV4-1 with TRBJ1-1, with 8 bases aligning to TRBD1. Germline V gene data show CDR1 as MGHRA and CDR2 as YSYEKL. CDR3 size: 15 residues. In DNA form, the CDR3 reads TGTGCCAGCAGCCAGACAGGGGATGGTAGCACTGAAGCTTTCTTT. Protein: CASSQTGDGSTEAFF.

The V call is TRBV7-6, the J call TRBJ2-3, with 9 bases fitting TRBD1. CDR1 SGHVS and CDR2 FNYEAQ come from the germline V gene. V lost 3 bases and J lost 4; bases outside the gene matches: 2. This CDR3 contains 14 residues. The CDR3 bases are TGTGCCAGCAGCTTTACAGGGGGCGCAGATACGCAGTATTTT. Its translation is CASSFTGGADTQYF.

On this clone: The sample has other DNA sequences that encode this CDR3 too. The chain joins TRBV9 to TRBJ2-3, with a weak D call TRBD2 (7 bases). The V gene's germline CDR1 is SGDLS and CDR2 YYNGEE. The CDR3 loop spans 14 amino acids. The V end was cut by 0 bases, the J end by 4 bases, with 9 bases between. The CDR3 DNA reads TGTGCCAGCAGCGTAGGGGGGGGCGCAGATACGCAGTATTTT. The encoded protein is CASSVGGGADTQYF. Filled out from reference TRBV9 and TRBJ2-3, the complete variable domain reads DSGVTQTPKHLITATGQRVTLRCSPRSGDLSVYWYQQSLDQGLQFLIQYYNGEERAKGNILERFSAQQFPDLHSELNLSSLELGDSALYFCASSVGGGADTQYFGPGTRLTVL.